This note documents a single T cell receptor (beta chain) sequence. The sample belongs to a study of blood T cell repertoires in COVID-19. About the study: T cells, B-cell-depleted T cells, or PBMCs supplied cDNA or gDNA.

Measured with immunoSEQ multiplex PCR; TCRdb has only the in-frame clones, and not every one. The sample shows about 260,000 clones, approximately 90% of them seen only once. Recruitment covered 20 to 25 US areas and drew participants whose ages spanned roughly 18 to 90 years. Assignments of participants to cohorts depended upon their own reported clinical history. This CDR3 spans 17 amino acids. Trimming pared 5 bases from V and 0 bases from J, leaving 15 bases between. CDR1 SGHRS and CDR2 YFSETQ come from the germline V gene. What was sequenced was PBMCs or T cells enriched from blood (not recorded which). The receptor's source is a man aged 50-60 years who had been exposed to COVID-19. This chain links TRBV5-1 with TRBJ1-6; a possible D gene is TRBD1 (5 bases). The CDR3 nucleotides read TGCGCCAGCAGAGCAGGGCCTTCCAGCTCCTATAATTCACCCCTCCACTTT. It translates to CASRAGPSSSYNSPLHF.